This entry lists 16 T cell receptor beta chains sequenced from one sample in a study of blood T cells in healthy people across ages (dated by TCRdb to 2015 to 2017). The library came from 5' RACE. Sequencing was carried out with an Illumina HiSeq 2500. A second PCR of about 7 to 12 cycles was performed with a sample-barcoded 5' primer and a J-beta primer mix. TCRdb itself trimmed the public reads at Q25 with fastp, ran MiXCR and retained productive beta chains. Each CDR3 protein gets just one entry, which takes the most common genes and DNA from the rows behind it. Counted in this sample were about 290,000 distinct CDR3 sequences; less than 30% of them appeared once. The top ten constitute over 25% of the sample. Specimen: blood. Receptor source: a woman between 65 and 79 years old in good health.

This clonotype was counted ten times or more. This rearrangement joins TRBV11-2 to TRBJ2-7; D unresolved. Deletions cut 1 base from V and 3 bases from J, with 4 bases between. Germline CDR1 reads SGHAT; CDR2 reads FQNNGV. CDR3 length: 12 residues. DNA of the CDR3: TGTGCCAGCAGCTTAGGGGTCTACGAGCAGTACTTC. Translation gives CASSLGVYEQYF.

This clonotype appeared many times. The chain combines TRBV20-1 with TRBJ2-7, with a possible D match to TRBD1 (5 bases). The CDR3 loop spans 14 amino acids. From germline, CDR1 is DFQATT and CDR2 SNEGSKA (reference sequence). The V end lost 0 bases, the J end lost 4 bases, and 13 bases lay between the germline ends. CDR3 in DNA: TGCAGTGCTAGAGATCTCGCCAGGGTATACGAGCAGTACTTC. Amino acid sequence: CSARDLARVYEQYF.

The chain recombines TRBV9 with TRBJ1-5; TRBD1 agrees at 7 bases. Looked up from germline, CDR1 is SGDLS and CDR2 is YYNGEE. The trim removed 3 bases at V and 4 bases at J, leaving 7 bases unmatched. The CDR3 totals 15 residues. CDR3 residues: CASSARDSLNQPQHF. In nucleotides, the CDR3 is TGTGCCAGCAGCGCTCGGGACAGTTTAAATCAGCCCCAGCATTTT. The full variable domain, with the rest looked up from reference TRBV9 and TRBJ1-5, is DSGVTQTPKHLITATGQRVTLRCSPRSGDLSVYWYQQSLDQGLQFLIQYYNGEERAKGNILERFSAQQFPDLHSELNLSSLELGDSALYFCASSARDSLNQPQHFGDGTRLSIL.

The CDR3 reads CASRQVGAGTGELFF. In DNA, the CDR3 is TGTGCCAGCCGCCAAGTGGGAGCGGGCACCGGGGAGCTGTTTTTT. The V call is TRBV28, the J call TRBJ2-2; perhaps TRBD2 as D (6 bases). The CDR3 is 15 residues long. CDR1 and CDR2 from the germline V gene are MDHEN and SYDVKM. The V end was cut by 8 bases, the J end by 4 bases, with 17 bases between.

The rearrangement joins TRBV28 to TRBJ1-1, with 12 bases matching TRBD1. CDR3 length: 17 amino acids. CDR1 is MDHEN and CDR2 is SYDVKM in the germline V gene. Losses at the gene ends were 7 bases for V and 9 bases for J; bases not matched to a gene: 18. CDR3 coding DNA: TGTGCCAGCAATGAGATGGGACAGGGGGCAATGATCGGGCAAGCTTTCTTT. Amino acid sequence: CASNEMGQGAMIGQAFF.

There are a few counts of this clonotype. The V and J genes are TRBV7-2 and TRBJ2-5, with 9 bases identical to TRBD2. Gene TRBJ2-7 matches the end of the DNA better, so the J call may be wrong. This CDR3 is 17 amino acids long. Looked up from germline, CDR1 is SGHTA and CDR2 is FQGNSA. The CDR3 reads CASSPMRLAGSRNEQYF. The CDR3 region has the DNA TGTGCCAGCAGCCCCATGAGGCTAGCGGGATCTAGGAACGAGCAGTACTTC.

The rearrangement joins TRBV20-1 to TRBJ2-1; tentatively, D is TRBD2 (6 bases). Germline assignment: CDR1 DFQATT and CDR2 SNEGSKA (reference sequence). CDR3 length: 14 residues. Trimming pared 0 bases from V and 7 bases from J, leaving 13 bases between. Here the CDR3 reads CSAREAGWSNEQFF. The CDR3 DNA reads as TGCAGTGCTAGAGAGGCGGGATGGTCGAATGAGCAGTTCTTC.

This chain uses TRBV19 with TRBJ2-1; TRBD2 matches 8 bases. Trimming cost V 2 bases and J 8 bases; bases outside gene matches: 14. The germline gives CDR1 LNHDA, CDR2 SQIVND (reference sequence). The CDR3 covers 17 residues. CDR3 sequence reads: CASSITGTRGPSDEQFF. The CDR3 DNA reads TGTGCCAGTAGTATAACTGGGACTAGAGGGCCGAGCGATGAGCAGTTCTTC.

This clonotype was observed a handful of times. The rearrangement links TRBV23-1 to TRBJ2-5; 7 positions agree with TRBD2. The J call may be wrong; the DNA end is better matched by TRBJ2-1. TRBV23-1 is treated as an ORF (open reading frame) with a function not yet certain. This CDR3 is 15 amino acids long. In DNA, the CDR3 is TGCGCCAGCAGGAAGAGGGAGGGCCTCACAAATGAGCAGTTCTTC. This codes for CASRKREGLTNEQFF.

In its sample, this clonotype was seen a few times. Its ends do not fully match the called genes, so a read error is possible. The J gene is TRBJ1-6, the V gene TRBV3-1, with D perhaps TRBD1 (5 bases). The CDR3 contains 12 residues. The germline V gene has CDR1 LGHDT and CDR2 YNNKEL (reference sequence). In nucleotides, the CDR3 is TGTGCCAGCAGCCAAACCGGGACGCAGATGTTATTT. Encoded protein: CASSQTGTQMLF.

The V call is TRBV7-3, the J call TRBJ2-2; D remains ambiguous. This CDR3 is built from 13 residues. Germline values: CDR1 SGHTA, CDR2 FQGTGA. Trimming pared 0 bases from V and 7 bases from J, leaving 6 bases between. DNA of the CDR3: TGTGCCAGCAGCTTAACCGTCGGCGGGGAGCTGTTTTTT. Translation: CASSLTVGGELFF.

The V call is TRBV28, the J call TRBJ2-1; 9 bases agree with TRBD2. The V gene's germline CDR1 is MDHEN and CDR2 SYDVKM. Losses at the gene ends were 5 bases for V and 10 bases for J; bases not matched to a gene: 9. The CDR3 sequence is 14 residues long. CDR3 loop: CASSRSGSSGEQFF. CDR3 nucleotide sequence: TGTGCCAGCAGTCGTAGCGGGAGTTCGGGAGAGCAGTTCTTC. The complete variable domain, with remaining parts taken from reference TRBV28 and TRBJ2-1, reads DVKVTQSSRYLVKRTGEKVFLECVQDMDHENMFWYRQDPGLGLRLIYFSYDVKMKEKGDIPEGYSVSREKKERFSLILESASTNQTSMYLCASSRSGSSGEQFFGPGTRLTVL.

This clonotype was seen only a few times. This rearrangement joins TRBV7-2 to TRBJ2-7, with 7 bases that match TRBD1. Trimming at V came to 2 bases and at J to 3 bases, leaving 7 bases not matched to a gene. The CDR3 consists of 15 residues. CDR1 is SGHTA, CDR2 FQGNSA, per germline. CDR3 coding DNA: TGTGCCAGCAGCTTACAGAACAGGGGTTACTACGAGCAGTACTTC. Protein sequence: CASSLQNRGYYEQYF.

This clonotype was seen a few times. The chain carries TRBV5-1 and TRBJ1-2, with D maybe TRBD1 (6 bases). Trimming cost V 0 bases and J 4 bases, with 10 bases left between them. This CDR3 is 14 amino acids long. The germline V gene has CDR1 SGHRS and CDR2 YFSETQ. The CDR3 DNA is TGCGCCAGCAGCTTGGCAGGGGTCGGCTATGGCTACACCTTC. Its translation is CASSLAGVGYGYTF.

This clonotype has ten or more counts. The chain recombines TRBV7-8 with TRBJ2-1, with TRBD2 matching 7 bases. V lost 5 bases and J lost 6; bases outside the gene matches: 10. The length of the CDR3 is 15 residues. Germline lookup yields CDR1 SGHVS and CDR2 FQNEAQ. CDR3 amino acids: CASSLRREGRNEQFF. As DNA, the CDR3 is TGTGCCAGCAGCCTCCGGAGGGAGGGCCGCAATGAGCAGTTCTTC.

This chain uses TRBV20-1 with TRBJ2-5; 7 bases match TRBD1. The DNA end favors TRBJ2-7, so the J call may be wrong. Germline assignment: CDR1 DFQATT and CDR2 SNEGSKA (reference sequence). The CDR3 length is 15 residues. The DNA for the CDR3 is TGCAGTGCTAGAGATGCAGGGACAGCCTCCTACGAGCAGTACTTC. It encodes CSARDAGTASYEQYF.